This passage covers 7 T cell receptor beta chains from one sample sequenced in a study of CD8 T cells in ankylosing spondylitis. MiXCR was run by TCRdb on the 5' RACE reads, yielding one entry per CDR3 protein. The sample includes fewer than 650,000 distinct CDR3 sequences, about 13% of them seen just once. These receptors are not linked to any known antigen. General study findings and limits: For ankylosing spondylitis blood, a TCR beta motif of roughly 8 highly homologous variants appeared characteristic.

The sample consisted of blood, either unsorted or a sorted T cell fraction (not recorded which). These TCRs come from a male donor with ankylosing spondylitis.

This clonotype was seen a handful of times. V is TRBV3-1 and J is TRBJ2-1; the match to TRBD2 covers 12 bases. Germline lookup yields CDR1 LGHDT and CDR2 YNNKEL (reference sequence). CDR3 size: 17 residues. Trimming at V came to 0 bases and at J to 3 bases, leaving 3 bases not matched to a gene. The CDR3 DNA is TGTGCCAGCAGCCAAGAGGGGACTAGCGGGTACTACAATGAGCAGTTCTTC. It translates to CASSQEGTSGYYNEQFF.

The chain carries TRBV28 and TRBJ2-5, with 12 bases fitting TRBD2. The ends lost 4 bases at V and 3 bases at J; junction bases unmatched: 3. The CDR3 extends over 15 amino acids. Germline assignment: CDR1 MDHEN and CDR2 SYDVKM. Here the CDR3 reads CASSSGLAGKETQYF. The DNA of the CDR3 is TGTGCCAGCAGTTCGGGACTAGCGGGTAAAGAGACCCAGTACTTC.

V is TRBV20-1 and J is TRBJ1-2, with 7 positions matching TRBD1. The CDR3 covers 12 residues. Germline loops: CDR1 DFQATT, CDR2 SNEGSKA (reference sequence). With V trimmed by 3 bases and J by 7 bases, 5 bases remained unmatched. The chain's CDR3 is CSARTGNGGYTF. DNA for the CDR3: TGCAGTGCTAGGACAGGGAATGGTGGCTACACCTTC.

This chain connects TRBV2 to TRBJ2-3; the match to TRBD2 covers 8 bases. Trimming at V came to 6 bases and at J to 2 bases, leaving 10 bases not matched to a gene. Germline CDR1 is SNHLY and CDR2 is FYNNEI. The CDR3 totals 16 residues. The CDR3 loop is CASRERASGYTDTQYF. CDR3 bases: TGTGCCAGCAGGGAAAGGGCTAGCGGGTACACAGATACGCAGTATTTT.

CDR3 in amino acids: CAWAQGANWPQHF. The CDR3 DNA is TGTGCCTGGGCTCAGGGGGCGAATTGGCCCCAGCATTTT. The chain uses TRBV30 and TRBJ1-5; 8 nucleotides agree with TRBD1. Germline loops: CDR1 GTSNPN, CDR2 SVGIG (reference sequence). J lost 9 bases, V lost 5 bases, and 9 bases had no gene match. This CDR3 spans 13 amino acids.

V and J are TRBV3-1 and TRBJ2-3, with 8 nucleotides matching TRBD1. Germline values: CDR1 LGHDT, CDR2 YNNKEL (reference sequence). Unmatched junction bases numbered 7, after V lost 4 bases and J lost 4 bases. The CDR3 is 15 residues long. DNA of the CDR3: TGTGCCAGCAGCCGTCGGACAGGGCGGTCAGATACGCAGTATTTT. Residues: CASSRRTGRSDTQYF.

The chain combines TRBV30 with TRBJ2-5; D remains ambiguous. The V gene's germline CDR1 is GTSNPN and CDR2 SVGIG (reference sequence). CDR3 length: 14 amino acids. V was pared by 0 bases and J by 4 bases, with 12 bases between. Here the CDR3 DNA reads TGTGCCTGGAGTGTACGTGTGGGGTCAGAGACCCAGTACTTC. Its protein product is CAWSVRVGSETQYF. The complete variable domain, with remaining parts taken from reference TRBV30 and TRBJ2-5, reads SQTIHQWPATLVQPVGSPLSLECTVEGTSNPNLYWYRQAAGRGLQLLFYSVGIGQISSEVPQNLSASRPQDRQFILSSKKLLLSDSGFYLCAWSVRVGSETQYFGPGTRLLVL.